This TCR beta chain was sequenced for a study of vaccination effects on CD4 cells after COVID-19. Study as a whole: The median interval between the second dose and post-vaccine sampling was 72 days. Study conclusions and caveats: Whether induced by infection or by vaccine, clones showed marked clonal contraction late after vaccination.

Generated by immunoSEQ multiplex PCR, the TCRdb table keeps only in-frame clones and is missing some. The table lists roughly 55,000 clones, around four fifths of them singletons. Sequencing followed a ViraFEST assay step that expanded antigen-specific CD4+ T cells with viral peptide pools. Culturing for around 10 days preceded CD4+ T cell isolation. BNT162b2 vaccine or mRNA-1273 vaccine was given to participants in two doses. With 10 ug/ml peptides and roughly 11 IU/ml IL-2, fewer than 2.5 million PBMC per well were cultured. A half-medium replacement with IL-2 medium was carried out on days 3 and 7. As concerns this clone: What it recognizes is unknown.

V lost 6 bases and J lost 0, with 11 bases in between. This CDR3 spans 14 amino acids. The germline CDR1 and CDR2 sequences are KGHSH and LQKENI. The sample in question was CD4+ T cells from PBMCs cultured with HCoV-OC43 spike peptides, obtained after COVID-19 vaccination. Noted subset: HCoV-OC43 spike overlapping peptide pool stimulation. The chain employs TRBV18 and TRBJ1-1, with D unclear. The source of this sequence is a human donor who received a COVID-19 vaccine. CDR3: CASSPTQLNTEAFF. CDR3 bases: TGTGCCAGCTCGCCGACCCAACTGAACACTGAAGCTTTCTTT.